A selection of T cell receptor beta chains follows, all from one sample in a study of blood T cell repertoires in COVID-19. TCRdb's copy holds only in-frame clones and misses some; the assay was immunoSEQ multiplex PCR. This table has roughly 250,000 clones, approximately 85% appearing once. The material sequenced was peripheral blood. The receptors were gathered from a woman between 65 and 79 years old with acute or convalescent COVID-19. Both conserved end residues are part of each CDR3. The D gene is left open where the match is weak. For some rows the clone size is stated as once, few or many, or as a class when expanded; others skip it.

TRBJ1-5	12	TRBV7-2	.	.	TGTGCCAGCAGCTTTCGGAGTCAGCCCCAGCATTTT	CASSFRSQPQHF
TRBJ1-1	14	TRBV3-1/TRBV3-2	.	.	TGTGCCAGCAGCCAGAAGAGACAGATAACTGAAGCTTTCTTT	CASSQKRQITEAFF
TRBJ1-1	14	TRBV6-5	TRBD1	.	TGTGCCAGCAGGCTCAGACAGGGGAACACTGAAGCTTTCTTT	CASRLRQGNTEAFF
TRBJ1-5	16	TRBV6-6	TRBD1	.	TGTGCCAGCAGTTATCCCGGGACAGTCGACAATCAGCCCCAGCATTTT	CASSYPGTVDNQPQHF
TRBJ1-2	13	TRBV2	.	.	TGTGCCAGCAGTGATGGACTGATCTATGGCTACACCTTC	CASSDGLIYGYTF
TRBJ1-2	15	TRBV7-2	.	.	TGTGCCAGCAGCTTAGATCAGGCCAGTAACTATGGCTACACCTTC	CASSLDQASNYGYTF
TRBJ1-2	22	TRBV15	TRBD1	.	TGTGCCACCAGCAGAGATGAAAATCTTGCGGGAACAGGGGGAGAGGCTAACTATGGCTACACCTTC	CATSRDENLAGTGGEANYGYTF
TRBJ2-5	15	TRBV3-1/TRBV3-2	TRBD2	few	TGTGCCAGCGCCTCTAGCGGGGGGGGAATAGAGACCCAGTACTTC	CASASSGGGIETQYF
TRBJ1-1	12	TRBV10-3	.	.	TGTGCCATCCAGGGCCGGAACACTGAAGCTTTCTTT	CAIQGRNTEAFF
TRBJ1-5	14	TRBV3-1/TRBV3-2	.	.	TGTGCCAGCAGCCAAGTGGGGGGTGCGAAGCCCCAGCATTTT	CASSQVGGAKPQHF
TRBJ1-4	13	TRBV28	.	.	TGTGCCAGCAGTGGGGGGTTTAATGAAAAACTGTTTTTT	CASSGGFNEKLFF
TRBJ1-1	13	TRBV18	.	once	TGTGCCAGCTCACCAGTCCGGAACACTGAAGCTTTCTTT	CASSPVRNTEAFF
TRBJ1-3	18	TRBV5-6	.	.	TGTGCCAGCAGCTTAGCGACAGGCAGCCCTTACTCTGGAAACACCATATATTTT	CASSLATGSPYSGNTIYF
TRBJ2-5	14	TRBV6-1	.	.	TGTGCCAGCAGTGAAGCAGGAGGGGTAGAGACCCAGTACTTC	CASSEAGGVETQYF
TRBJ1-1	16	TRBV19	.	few	TGTGCCAGTAGTATAAGTAGGGGGAAGGCGAACACTGAAGCTTTCTTT	CASSISRGKANTEAFF
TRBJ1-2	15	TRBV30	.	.	TGTGCCTGGAGTTCTGGAGGGGCGCTGGACTATGGCTACACCTTC	CAWSSGGALDYGYTF
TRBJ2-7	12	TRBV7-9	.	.	TGTGCCAGCAGCAAGACAGAATACGAGCAGTACTTC	CASSKTEYEQYF